This T cell receptor (beta chain) came from a study of T-cell memory formation after mild COVID-19 (dated by TCRdb to the early 2020s). In the study overall: TCR sequence clusters from the two donors were largely donor specific. T-cell clones expanding and contracting after mild COVID-19 in two donors were tracked by longitudinal TCRalpha and TCRbeta repertoire sequencing. Two young, previously healthy adult volunteers, one female and one male, were included in the cohort.

Ficoll-Paque density gradient centrifugation was used to isolate PBMCs. Overall study outcomes, separate from this receptor: The detection of some responding clones in pre-infection memory suggests that pre-existing cross-reactive memory T cells joined the SARS-CoV-2 response. The study covered only a couple of mild cases, and larger cohorts including severe cases with pre-infection samples were considered necessary. Balanced CD4/CD8 phenotypes were observed for clones contracting from day 15 to 85, whereas a bias towards CD4+ was observed for a second wave of clones expanding from day 15 to 37. Contracting CD4+ clones turned up mainly in the CM and EM memory subsets, whereas EMRA was where CD8+ clones were enriched. SARS-CoV-2 specificity of the second-wave clones peaking on day 37 was not confirmed.

The instrument given in TCRdb is Illumina NovaSeq 6000. TCRalpha and TCRbeta cDNA libraries were built by 5'RACE with constant-segment primers, adding sample barcodes and unique molecular identifiers. RNA was extracted from every sample with Trizol reagent. Amplification of the libraries took two PCR steps, and the second step added a second sample barcode plus Illumina TruSeq adapters. Sequencing of the libraries was done on an Illumina NovaSeq, producing 2 x 150 bp paired-end reads. Regarding the original processing steps: Reads were demultiplexed and collapsed into UMI-guided consensus sequences with migec v1.2.7. Using mixcr v2.1.11, UMI consensuses were aligned to TRA and TRB V and J templates and then assembled into clonotypes. A clonotype was counted as expanded or contracted only if both edgeR and NoisET called the change significant, with noise models trained on biological replicates. For edgeR calls, the thresholds were a false discovery rate-adjusted p below 0.01 and a log2 fold-change of 1. As an exploratory analysis of dynamics, PCA with hierarchical clustering was applied to max-normalized trajectories of the 1000 most abundant clonotypes. Separately sequenced CD4+ and CD8+ repertoires were used to assign the CD4 or CD8 phenotype of responding clones. TCRdb passed the public sequencing reads through fastp at Q25 and MiXCR, retaining productive beta sequences. Every entry covers one CDR3 protein and lists the most common genes and DNA from its rows. For this entry, the V and J calls and clone size follow TCRdb and not the study's own pipeline. The sample profile shows about 180,000 distinct CDR3 sequences; 16% of them were found once. The top ten clonotypes cover more than 2% of the sample.

With regard to this clonotype: The specificity of this receptor is unknown. Per-nucleotide qualities are absent, and no much larger clonotype sits a single base away.

The sequence was obtained from an adult woman who had mild COVID-19 (a few samples of this study predate the infection). The sample titles of this study are shuffled in the database, so cell type and time point are left out; the donor was told from shared clones. The sequenced sample was PBMCs or a T cell subset sorted from them (not recorded which).

The nucleotides read TGTGCCAGCGACCCGGGGACTATCGGCTACAATGAGCAGTTCTTC. The translation is CASDPGTIGYNEQFF. The V and J genes are TRBV6-1 and TRBJ2-1; 7 middle bases align to TRBD2. CDR1 is given as MNHNS and CDR2 as SASEGT, both from the germline V gene. From its cysteine to its phenylalanine, the CDR3 spans 15 amino acids. Only CDR3 DNA is held: 45 bases, read in frame from base 1. The germline V and J ends show losses of 8 bases and 3 bases respectively, and no gene match explains 10 bases of the junction.